This record looks at one T cell receptor (beta chain) sequence and its context. Its antigen is unidentified. The sample comes from a study of beta chain features in type 1 diabetes. Across the whole study: Healthy donors and patients showed comparable age, gender and cell yields. Sorted cell examination encompassed approximately 110 million cells across all samples.

The study reverse transcribed the entire isolated RNA, so it sequenced expressed TCRB transcripts. This table comes from immunoSEQ multiplex PCR, and its TCRdb copy is limited to in-frame clones, with some not included. The top ten hold roughly 0.015% of the sample, which has around 310,000 clones, about 13% seen once. Cell sorting via CD45RO/CCR7/CD25/CD127/CD95/CD27 was performed to obtain CD4+ naive, central memory, regulatory and stem cell-like memory cells. Sort purity for all populations was recorded as exceeding 98%. Study observations and caveats: Type 1 diabetes patients had TCRB CDR3s that were shorter (moderately but significantly so) in all four CD4+ subsets.

This clonotype was sampled from a woman aged 18-29 years with type 1 diabetes. The sample consisted of naive CD4+ T cells from blood.

As DNA, the CDR3 is TGTGCCTGGAGTCCTGGGACAGGGTTCTACAATGAGCAGTTCTTC. Residues: CAWSPGTGFYNEQFF. This sequence joins TRBV30 and TRBJ2-1; 9 bases match TRBD1. Germline assignment: CDR1 GTSNPN and CDR2 SVGIG (reference sequence). The CDR3 extends over 15 amino acids. Losses at the gene ends were 2 bases for V and 3 bases for J; bases not matched to a gene: 5.